The T cell receptor beta chain described here comes from a study of T cell repertoires in cytomegalovirus infection. TCRdb used MiXCR to reprocess the reads, holding one entry per CDR3 protein. This table has fewer than 900,000 distinct CDR3 sequences, almost 30% appearing once. Study-level findings and limits: Carriage of CMV together with the relevant HLA was identifiable through cumulative public TCR beta family frequency.

Note on this clonotype: Antigen: not known.

The germline V gene encodes CDR1 MNHNS and CDR2 SASEGT. This CDR3 comprises 19 residues. Germline trimming cut 6 bases from V and 0 bases from J; bases unmatched to any gene: 9. This rearrangement joins TRBV6-1 to TRBJ1-6; 12 bases are shared with TRBD1. This clonotype was obtained from a human donor in good health (CMV status not recorded). Some clones in this sample may be carry-over from other donors' samples. The specimen was cultured CD8+ T cells from PBMCs, collected from culture after CMV antigen stimulation. This chain's CDR3 is CASRPGQGASSSYNSPLHF. The DNA of the CDR3 is TGTGCCAGCAGGCCGGGACAGGGGGCTTCGAGCTCCTATAATTCACCCCTCCACTTT.